This TCR beta chain appears in the sequencing data of a study of cytomegalovirus exposure and HLA in healthy donors. The donors were healthy bone marrow donors. Study results and limitations: TCR beta V- and J-gene trimming, according to a later analysis, was linked to a missense DCLRE1C variant.

The CDR3 is 12 amino acids. Germline CDR1 SGHNT, CDR2 YENEEA. The PCR used 60 Vbeta and 13 Jbeta primers. Data came from immunoSEQ multiplex PCR; TCRdb stores just in-frame clones and leaves some out. The data contain 150,000 or so clones, around three quarters of them singletons. Remarks on this clone: Its antigen is undetermined. The junction departs from the called germline gene at one end, perhaps through a read error.

V and J are TRBV11-3 and TRBJ2-6; a weak D match, TRBD2 (7 bases). Material: PBMCs. This receptor was obtained from a man aged 40-55 years in good health and CMV-seropositive. The CDR3 nucleotides are TGTACTGGGGGCGCGGGGGCCAACGGCCTGACTTTC. Translation gives CTGGAGANGLTF.